Here is one TCR beta chain with its context. Its antigen is not yet known. No qualities accompany the bases; no much larger clone lies one base away. Enrolling through a virtual design, the prospective study's participants ranged in age from roughly 18 to 100 years and lived across roughly 23 United States geographic areas. Cohort assignment in the prospective study relied on participant-reported clinical history from a screening survey and a study questionnaire. Recovered participants in ImmuneRACE Cohort 3 were defined as having two consecutive negative NP/OP PCR tests, clearance from a healthcare professional, or resolution of symptoms. In the prospective study, mobile phlebotomists collected whole blood, serum and a nasopharyngeal or oropharyngeal swab from each participant. Additional blood draws and questionnaires over a 2-month period could optionally be provided by prospective study participants. Blood samples from the prospective study were shipped frozen or at room temperature prior to DNA extraction.

TCRbeta CDR3 regions were amplified from genomic DNA by means of the immunoSEQ Assay, a bias-controlled multiplex PCR. In the paper's pipeline: The number of nucleated cells in each sample was estimated from the amplification of reference gene primers within the assay. Sequence reads were collapsed and filtered to measure the absolute abundance of every unique TCRbeta CDR3 rearrangement. For each sample, productive Simpson clonality was calculated as the square root of Simpson's diversity index over productive rearrangements. TCRdb re-hosts the immuneACCESS table, in-frame sequences only. Its copies lack some clones; in the studies checked, an unresolved V gene accounts for under half of them, and the cause for the rest is not known. That table supplies the V and J calls and clone size; D and trimming were determined from the DNA. The sample yields roughly 200,000 clones; approximately 90% were counted once. The top ten clonotypes cover 1.2% of the sample.

The CDR3 holds 15 amino acids from the cysteine to the phenylalanine. Only the CDR3 region is kept as DNA, spanning 45 bases read in frame from base 1. V has 5 bases trimmed and J has 5 bases trimmed; junction bases matching no gene number 9. This sample is part of a study of blood T cell repertoires in COVID-19 (dated by TCRdb to between 2020 and 2021). Some background on the complete study: Collaborator samples came from the United States, Italy and Spain and covered acute and convalescent phases of COVID-19. HLA class I and class II types, where available, came from metadata supplied by the sample provider rather than from assay-based typing. Nearly every sample came with metadata listing a de-identified subject ID, COVID-19 status, age in years and sex. Subjects who had been exposed to COVID-19, were actively infected with it, or had recovered from it provided the deeply sampled blood TCRbeta repertoires that made up the dataset. The material from the prospective study consisted of cDNA or gDNA derived from T cells, B-cell-depleted T cells, or PBMCs. The repertoires were made available in a free public database intended to serve as a resource for research on the immune response to SARS-CoV-2. The samples were drawn from two sources: the first 160 participants of the ongoing ImmuneRACE study, and 1,254 subjects contributed by 6 global collaborators.

Beyond this particular receptor, the publication reports: Clinical and demographic metadata were provided uncurated, with the amount varying by source and participant.

The source material was PBMCs or T cells enriched from blood (not recorded which). The TCR comes from a man aged 25-45 years who had recovered from COVID-19. The chain is encoded by TRBV23-1 joined to TRBJ1-2; 9 bases in between match TRBD1. TRBV23-1 belongs to the ORF category, with a function that is uncertain. The bases are TGCGCCAGCAGTTACAGGGGGCCGTCCACATATGGCTACACCTTC. This translates into CASSYRGPSTYGYTF.